Listed here is a single T cell receptor beta chain. No antigen is known for it. It has no much larger one-base neighbor in the sample; base qualities were not kept. The sample is drawn from a study of glioma-infiltrating T cells (dated by TCRdb to about 2016). About the investigation overall: TCR alpha- and beta-chain repertoires were sequenced from glioma tissue, non-neoplastic brain tissue and matched peripheral blood mononuclear cells. To gauge divergence between tissue and blood T-cell populations, every tissue-infiltrating repertoire was compared against the peripheral blood repertoire from the same patient. The paired cohort was made up of three low-grade glioma patients, several primary glioblastoma patients and three non-glioma patients who contributed non-neoplastic brain tissue. Results and caveats for the whole study, not just this receptor: VJ-independent divergence between tissue and blood was below expectation in non-neoplastic patients but above expectation in all gliomas, especially low-grade gliomas. Group comparisons were based on small numbers of patients: three non-neoplastic, three low-grade glioma and roughly eight glioblastoma patients. Only a very small number of CDR3 sequences turned up in both tissue and blood, a result put down to high CDR3 diversity combined with limited sampling.

TCR alpha and beta CDR3 regions were amplified with the iRepertoire nested amplicon-rescue multiplex PCR (arm-PCR) platform from RNA. For one-step reverse transcription and amplification, roughly 100-450 ng of tissue mRNA or PBMC total RNA was used as input. Following bead purification, Illumina adapters were added by a secondary multiplex PCR, and the libraries were gel-purified between 200 and 400 bp. Demultiplexing relied on internal 6-nucleotide barcodes carried by the libraries. The libraries were sequenced on an Illumina MiSeq using 2x220 or 2x250 nucleotide paired-end reads. As for the original processing: Paired reads were merged using FLASH 1.2.11 and aligned with BWA-MEM to the GRCh37 human genome, and TRA and TRB reads were then extracted. V and J assignment used an IMGT-derived reference of cassette sequences and CDR3 motifs that included pseudogenes. Reads were translated in three frames, and productive CDR3s were defined as those with a C...FGXG motif and no stop codons. Clonotypes were defined as unique combinations of V-J cassette pair and CDR3 amino acid sequence. Reads were filtered by Hamming distance, with the threshold set by the sequence error rate of each sample in mapped regions. TCRdb passed the public sequencing reads through fastp at Q25 and MiXCR, retaining productive beta sequences. Each entry is one CDR3 protein sequence, shown with its most common DNA and genes. The V and J calls shown here were made by TCRdb, not taken from the authors' results. This sample holds 100,000 to 150,000 distinct CDR3 sequences; more than 20% were observed only once. The ten largest account for roughly 15% of the sample.

Specimen: glioma tissue, nonneoplastic brain tissue, or PBMCs (not recorded which). The source is a human donor with low-grade glioma or glioblastoma, undergoing nonglioma brain surgery, or in good health (not recorded which).

CDR3 loop: CASSLVGRQGNTEAFF. The sequence in DNA is TGTGCCAGCAGCTTAGTAGGTCGGCAGGGGAACACTGAAGCTTTCTTT. The receptor chain draws on TRBV7-2 and TRBJ1-1; the D gene is perhaps TRBD1, on 5 matching bases. Taken from cysteine to phenylalanine, the CDR3 has 16 residues. Here the CDR3 DNA is all that survives: 48 bases in frame from base 1. V was cut back by 1 base and J by 1 base, leaving a gap of 13 bases between them. The germline V gene provides CDR1 SGHTA and CDR2 FQGNSA.